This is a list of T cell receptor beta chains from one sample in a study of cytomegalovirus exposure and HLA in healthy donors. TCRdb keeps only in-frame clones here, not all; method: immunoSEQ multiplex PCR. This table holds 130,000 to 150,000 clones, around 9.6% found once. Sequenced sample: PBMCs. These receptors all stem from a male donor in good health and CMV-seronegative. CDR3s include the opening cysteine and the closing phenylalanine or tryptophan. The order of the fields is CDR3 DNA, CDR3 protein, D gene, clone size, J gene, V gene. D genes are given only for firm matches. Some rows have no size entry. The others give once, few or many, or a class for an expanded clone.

DNA: TGTGCCAGCAGTTCCCTCTGGAGCCGCTCTGGAAACACCATATATTTT
CDR3: CASSSLWSRSGNTIYF
D: -
size: few
J: TRBJ1-3
V: TRBV28

DNA: TGTGCCAGCAGCTTCGACAGGCCCTTCTCTGGAAACACCATATATTTT
CDR3: CASSFDRPFSGNTIYF
D: -
size: -
J: TRBJ1-3
V: TRBV5-8

DNA: TGCGCCAGCAGTCAATCGGGGAGGGCGTCTGATGGCTACACCTTC
CDR3: CASSQSGRASDGYTF
D: -
size: -
J: TRBJ1-2
V: TRBV23-1

DNA: TGTGCCACCAGCAGAGAAGGGGGGGCAGGAGATACGCAGTATTTT
CDR3: CATSREGGAGDTQYF
D: -
size: few
J: TRBJ2-3
V: TRBV15

DNA: TGTGCCAGCTCACCGGGCCTGAACACTGAAGCTTTCTTT
CDR3: CASSPGLNTEAFF
D: -
size: -
J: TRBJ1-1
V: TRBV18

DNA: TGTGCCAGCAGCGTAGAAGGACTAGCGGGAGAGCGGGGAGATACGCAGTATTTT
CDR3: CASSVEGLAGERGDTQYF
D: TRBD2
size: few
J: TRBJ2-3
V: TRBV9

DNA: TGCGCCAGCAGCCAAGAGGGCCCCTTGTTGGCTGAAGCTTTCTTT
CDR3: CASSQEGPLLAEAFF
D: -
size: few
J: TRBJ1-1
V: TRBV4-3

DNA: TGCGCCACCCACGGGGACAGCGGACCAGAGGGCCAAGAGACCCAGTACTTC
CDR3: CATHGDSGPEGQETQYF
D: TRBD1
size: few
J: TRBJ2-5
V: TRBV10-2

DNA: TGTGCCAGCGCGGACAGTCCTTTCTCCTACGAGCAGTACTTC
CDR3: CASADSPFSYEQYF
D: -
size: -
J: TRBJ2-7
V: TRBV6-1

DNA: TGTGCCAGCAGAATCGGGACTAGCGGACAAGAGACCCAGTACTTC
CDR3: CASRIGTSGQETQYF
D: TRBD2
size: few
J: TRBJ2-5
V: TRBV6-5

DNA: TGTGCCAGTAGTTACGGACTAGCGGGAGAAAACGGCTACGAGCAGTACTTC
CDR3: CASSYGLAGENGYEQYF
D: TRBD2
size: -
J: TRBJ2-7
V: TRBV19

DNA: TGTGCCTGGAGCCGGGACAGGGCATATGAGCAGTTCTTC
CDR3: CAWSRDRAYEQFF
D: TRBD1
size: -
J: TRBJ2-1
V: TRBV30

DNA: TGTGCCAGCACCCCTACGGGACAGGGTAGCTCCGGCTACACCTTC
CDR3: CASTPTGQGSSGYTF
D: TRBD1
size: -
J: TRBJ1-2
V: TRBV28

DNA: TGTGCCAGCAGCTTGGCAGGTCCTACCTGGAGGTATGGCTACACCTTC
CDR3: CASSLAGPTWRYGYTF
D: -
size: few
J: TRBJ1-2
V: TRBV5-4

DNA: TGTGCCTGGAGTGTACCAGGGGAAAATGAGCAGTTCTTC
CDR3: CAWSVPGENEQFF
D: -
size: few
J: TRBJ2-1
V: TRBV30

DNA: TGCGCCAGCAGCCAAGATTCACTTAACACTGAAGCTTTCTTT
CDR3: CASSQDSLNTEAFF
D: -
size: -
J: TRBJ1-1
V: TRBV4-3

DNA: TGTGCCAGCACTAGCAGGCCTGCGAACACCGGGGAGCTGTTTTTT
CDR3: CASTSRPANTGELFF
D: -
size: -
J: TRBJ2-2
V: TRBV2

DNA: TGCGCCAGCAGCCAAGTAAGGGGACAGGGAGAGATCAAGCCCCAGCATTTT
CDR3: CASSQVRGQGEIKPQHF
D: TRBD1
size: few
J: TRBJ1-5
V: TRBV4-3

DNA: TGTGCCAGCAGCGTAGTTGTGGGAGGGCCAGATACGCAGTATTTT
CDR3: CASSVVVGGPDTQYF
D: TRBD2
size: -
J: TRBJ2-3
V: TRBV9

DNA: TGTGCCAGCAGTTTAATACTAGCGGGAGGGCCCTACTACAATGAGCAGTTCTTC
CDR3: CASSLILAGGPYYNEQFF
D: TRBD2
size: -
J: TRBJ2-1
V: TRBV27

DNA: TGTGCCAGCAGTGGACAGGGGTTCAACGAAAAACTGTTTTTT
CDR3: CASSGQGFNEKLFF
D: TRBD1
size: few
J: TRBJ1-4
V: TRBV25-1

DNA: TGCGCCAGCAGCCAAGAGGTGCAGAACAATCAGCCCCAGCATTTT
CDR3: CASSQEVQNNQPQHF
D: -
size: -
J: TRBJ1-5
V: TRBV4-3

DNA: TGCGCCAGCAGCCAAGAAGGCAGGGCGAACTACGAGCAGTACTTC
CDR3: CASSQEGRANYEQYF
D: -
size: few
J: TRBJ2-7
V: TRBV4-1

DNA: TGTGCCAGCAGGCGGACAGGGGGTAATTCACCCCTCCACTTT
CDR3: CASRRTGGNSPLHF
D: TRBD1
size: -
J: TRBJ1-6
V: TRBV27

DNA: TGTGCCAGCAGCCCCCGTTGGGGCTTAGGGGAGACCCAGTACTTC
CDR3: CASSPRWGLGETQYF
D: -
size: -
J: TRBJ2-5
V: TRBV9

DNA: TGCAGCGTTGAAGTCCGGGACAGTTCCTACGAGCAGTACTTC
CDR3: CSVEVRDSSYEQYF
D: TRBD1
size: few
J: TRBJ2-7
V: TRBV29-1

DNA: TGTGCCGTACGGGATCGGGAGAGATATGGTGATGGCTACACCTTC
CDR3: CAVRDRERYGDGYTF
D: -
size: -
J: TRBJ1-2
V: TRBV19

DNA: TGTGCCAGCAGTTTGGCCCCAGGGGGCGGCTATGGCTACACCTTC
CDR3: CASSLAPGGGYGYTF
D: TRBD1
size: -
J: TRBJ1-2
V: TRBV27

DNA: TGTGCCAGCAGTGGCCGACATTATACCTATGGCTACACCTTC
CDR3: CASSGRHYTYGYTF
D: -
size: -
J: TRBJ1-2
V: TRBV25-1

DNA: TGCGCCAGCAGCCAAGATCGGCGCGGGGGGGTCACAGATACGCAGTATTTT
CDR3: CASSQDRRGGVTDTQYF
D: TRBD2
size: -
J: TRBJ2-3
V: TRBV4-3

DNA: TGTGCCAGCAGCTTAGCGTACATGCCGGACACCCACGAGCAGTACTTC
CDR3: CASSLAYMPDTHEQYF
D: -
size: few
J: TRBJ2-7
V: TRBV7-2

DNA: TGTGCCAGCAGCTTAGTGGGCAGGGTTAAGGATACGCAGTATTTT
CDR3: CASSLVGRVKDTQYF
D: -
size: few
J: TRBJ2-3
V: TRBV7-3